This T cell receptor beta chain is drawn from a study of tumor-infiltrating lymphocytes in localized non-small cell lung cancer. Study results and limitations: Not all patients were TCR sequenced, owing to tissue quantity.

V lost 1 base, J lost 2 bases, and 2 bases lay in between. This CDR3 has 12 amino acids. Germline CDR1 reads MGHRA; CDR2 reads YSYEKL. Only in-frame clones appear in the TCRdb table, and some are missing; sequencing was by immunoSEQ multiplex PCR. Of over 10,000 clones in the sample, about 71% were seen once. On this clone: As yet, its antigen is unknown. Different DNA sequences within this sample yield the same CDR3.

V and J are TRBV4-1 and TRBJ1-1; no clear D gene. The receptor was derived from a human donor with non-small cell lung cancer. The sequenced material came from lung tumor tissue. CDR3 sequence reads: CASSQGNTEAFF. In DNA, the CDR3 is TGCGCCAGCAGCCAAGGAAACACTGAAGCTTTCTTT.